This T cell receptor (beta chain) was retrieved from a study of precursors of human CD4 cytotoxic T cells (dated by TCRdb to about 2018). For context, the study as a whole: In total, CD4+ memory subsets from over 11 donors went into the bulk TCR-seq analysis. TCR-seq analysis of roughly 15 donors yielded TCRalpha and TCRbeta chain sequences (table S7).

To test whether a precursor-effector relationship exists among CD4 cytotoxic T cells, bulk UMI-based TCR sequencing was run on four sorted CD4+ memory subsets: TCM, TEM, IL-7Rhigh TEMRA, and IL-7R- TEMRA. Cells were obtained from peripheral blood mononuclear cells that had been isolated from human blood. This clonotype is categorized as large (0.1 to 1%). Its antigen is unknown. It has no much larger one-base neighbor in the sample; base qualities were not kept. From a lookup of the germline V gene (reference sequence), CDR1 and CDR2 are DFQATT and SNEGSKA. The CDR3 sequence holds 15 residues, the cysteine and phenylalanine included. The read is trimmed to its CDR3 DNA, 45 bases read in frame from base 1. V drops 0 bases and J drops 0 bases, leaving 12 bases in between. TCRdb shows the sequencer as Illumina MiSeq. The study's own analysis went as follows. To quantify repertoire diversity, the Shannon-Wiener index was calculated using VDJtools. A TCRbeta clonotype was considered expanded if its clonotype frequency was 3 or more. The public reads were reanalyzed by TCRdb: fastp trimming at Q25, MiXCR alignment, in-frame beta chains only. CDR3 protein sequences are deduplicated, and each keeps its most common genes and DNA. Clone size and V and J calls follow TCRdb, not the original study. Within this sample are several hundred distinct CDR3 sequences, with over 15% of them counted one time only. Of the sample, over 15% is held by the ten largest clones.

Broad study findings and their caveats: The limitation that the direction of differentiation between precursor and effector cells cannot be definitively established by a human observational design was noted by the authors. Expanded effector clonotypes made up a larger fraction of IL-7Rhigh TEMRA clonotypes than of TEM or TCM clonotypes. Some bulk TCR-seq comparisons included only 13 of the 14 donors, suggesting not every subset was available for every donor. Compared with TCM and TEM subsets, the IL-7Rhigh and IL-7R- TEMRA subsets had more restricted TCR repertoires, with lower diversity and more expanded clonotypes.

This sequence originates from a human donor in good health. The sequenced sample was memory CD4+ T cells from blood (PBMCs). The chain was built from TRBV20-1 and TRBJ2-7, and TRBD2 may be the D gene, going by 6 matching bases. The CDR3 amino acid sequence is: CSARDTGGSSYEQYF. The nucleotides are TGCAGTGCTAGAGATACTGGGGGGAGCTCCTACGAGCAGTACTTC.